The 27 T cell receptor beta chains below were found in one sample sequenced in a study of T cells after yellow fever vaccination. From the 5' RACE reads, TCRdb called clonotypes with MiXCR, one entry per CDR3 protein. The profile shows a few hundred thousand distinct CDR3 sequences, about 4% of them singletons. The sequenced sample was PBMCs, obtained 5 days after the yellow fever booster vaccination. These receptors were collected from a man aged 18-30 years who received the YFV17D yellow fever vaccine.

The V gene is TRBV7-9, the J gene TRBJ2-7, with D unresolved. V was cut by 8 bases and J by 2 bases, with 19 bases left in between. This CDR3 comprises 15 residues. CDR1 and CDR2 from the germline V gene are SEHNR and FQNEAQ (reference sequence). CDR3 loop: CASSRPRVDPYEQYF. CDR3 nucleotide sequence: TGTGCCAGCTCACGACCCCGGGTTGACCCCTACGAGCAGTACTTC.

This clonotype was picked up many times. The V and J genes are TRBV14 and TRBJ2-1; D call uncertain. Trimming stripped 1 base from V and 6 bases from J, with 10 bases between. The CDR3 extends over 14 amino acids. Per germline, CDR1 SGHDN and CDR2 FVKESK. The CDR3 DNA reads as TGTGCCAGCAGCCAAGCTCCGTTTATCAATGAGCAGTTCTTC. As protein: CASSQAPFINEQFF.

Remarks on this clonotype: A much more abundant neighbour one base away suggests this may be a read error. As DNA, the CDR3 is TGCGCCAGCAGCTTGGACCCCCCTAGCGGGGGGGCCAATGAGCAGTACTTC. Residues: CASSLDPPSGGANEQYF. The chain uses TRBV5-1 and TRBJ2-1, with 12 bases aligning to TRBD2. The DNA end lines up better with TRBJ2-7; the J call may be wrong. Germline V gene lookup returns CDR1 SGHRS and CDR2 YFSETQ. This CDR3 spans 17 amino acids.

The V and J genes are TRBV7-2 and TRBJ1-2; D call uncertain. Germline V gene lookup returns CDR1 SGHTA and CDR2 FQGNSA. V dropped 5 bases and J dropped 7 bases, with 11 bases sitting between them. The length of the CDR3 is 12 residues. In DNA form, the CDR3 reads TGTGCCAGCAGCCTACCGAGGGTTGGCTACACCTTC. Translated, it gives CASSLPRVGYTF.

The V call is TRBV6-5, the J call TRBJ1-5; the D is unclear. V was cut by 9 bases and J by 6 bases, with 15 bases left in between. Germline loops: CDR1 MNHEY, CDR2 SVGAGI. The CDR3 contains 13 residues. Written as DNA, the CDR3 is TGTGCCAGTGGCCAGAGGGAGCGTCAGCCCCAGCATTTT. It encodes CASGQRERQPQHF.

The chain has TRBV19 and TRBJ1-3; no clear D. The CDR3 consists of 14 residues. Germline lookup yields CDR1 LNHDA and CDR2 SQIVND (reference sequence). Trimming took 4 bases from V and 2 from J, leaving 9 bases between them. CDR3 sequence reads: CASSSQEPGNTIYF. Written as DNA, the CDR3 is TGTGCCAGTAGTAGCCAGGAGCCTGGAAACACCATATATTTT.

This clonotype was found a few times. The chain couples TRBV4-1 to TRBJ2-7; TRBD2 aligns across 7 bases. The V and J ends lost 1 base and 3 bases, in that order; junction bases with no gene match: 6. Per germline, CDR1 MGHRA and CDR2 YSYEKL. This CDR3 is built from 15 residues. The CDR3 DNA reads as TGCGCCAGCAGCCAAGCTCTAGCGGTGAACTACGAGCAGTACTTC. Protein sequence: CASSQALAVNYEQYF.

This clonotype was counted at least ten times. This chain connects TRBV5-1 to TRBJ2-1; TRBD2 matches 8 bases. J lost 4 bases, V lost 6 bases, and 6 bases had no gene match. This CDR3 is 14 amino acids long. Germline assignment: CDR1 SGHRS and CDR2 YFSETQ. This CDR3 reads CASTSASGYNEQFF. The CDR3 DNA follows: TGCGCCAGCACCTCCGCTAGCGGGTACAATGAGCAGTTCTTC.

This rearrangement joins TRBV7-2 to TRBJ1-2; D gene unclear. Trimming stripped 8 bases from V and 6 bases from J, with 22 bases between. CDR3 length: 15 amino acids. Germline V gives CDR1 SGHTA, CDR2 FQGNSA. CDR3 loop: CASGVVGNPRHGYTF. The DNA of the CDR3 is TGTGCCAGCGGGGTGGTGGGGAACCCCCGCCATGGCTACACCTTC. The full variable domain, completed using reference TRBV7-2 and TRBJ1-2, is GAGVSQSPSNKVTEKGKDVELRCDPISGHTALYWYRQSLGQGLEFLIYFQGNSAPDKSGLPSDRFSAERTGGSVSTLTIQRTQQEDSAVYLCASGVVGNPRHGYTFGSGTRLTVV.

This clonotype has ten or more counts. This chain connects TRBV7-2 to TRBJ2-7, with 10 bases aligning to TRBD2. CDR1 and CDR2 (germline): SGHTA, FQGNSA. This CDR3 contains 14 residues. After removal of 3 bases from V and 2 bases from J, the junction contained 1 base not matched to a gene. CDR3 DNA: TGTGCCAGCAGCTTTAGCGGGGGGCCCTACGAGCAGTACTTC. Protein sequence: CASSFSGGPYEQYF.

This clonotype was seen a few times. This chain uses TRBV29-1 with TRBJ2-3; 8 bases line up with TRBD2. This CDR3 has 14 amino acids. Germline loops: CDR1 SQVTM, CDR2 ANQGSEA. Trimming cost V 4 bases and J 6 bases; bases outside gene matches: 9. For the CDR3, the DNA is TGCAGCGTTGTTGAAGCGGGGGCTGGGGATACGCAGTATTTT. Its translation is CSVVEAGAGDTQYF.

The rearrangement joins TRBV19 to TRBJ2-4; 16 nucleotides match TRBD2. Looked up from germline, CDR1 is LNHDA and CDR2 is SQIVND (reference sequence). The trim removed 4 bases at V and 14 bases at J, leaving 5 bases unmatched. This CDR3 contains 14 residues. The CDR3 here is CASSTTGTSGGEYF. CDR3 in DNA: TGTGCCAGTAGTACCACCGGGACTAGCGGGGGGGAGTACTTC.

This clonotype has only a few counts. The gene calls are TRBV20-1 and TRBJ2-7; the D gene is possibly TRBD2 (7 bases). The V gene's germline CDR1 is DFQATT and CDR2 SNEGSKA (reference sequence). Trimming took 3 bases from V and 0 from J, leaving 9 bases between them. CDR3 length: 13 residues. Here the CDR3 DNA reads TGCAGTGCTAGCGGGGGGCTCTCCTACGAGCAGTACTTC. Translated: CSASGGLSYEQYF.

The V call is TRBV6-2 or TRBV6-3, the J call TRBJ2-2; tentatively, D is TRBD1 (6 bases). V lost 5 bases and J 7 bases, leaving 11 bases between the germline ends. The CDR3 is 13 residues long. CDR1 and CDR2 from the germline V gene are MNHEY and SVGEGT. The CDR3 bases are TGTGCCAGCAGTACAGGGTGGAACGGGGAGCTGTTTTTT. It translates to CASSTGWNGELFF.

This clonotype has at least ten counts. DNA of the CDR3: TGCGCCAGCCAGGACAGGGGGGGCAATGAGCAGTTCTTC. Translated: CASQDRGGNEQFF. V is TRBV5-1 and J is TRBJ2-1, with 10 bases matching TRBD1. This CDR3 has 13 amino acids. CDR1 is SGHRS and CDR2 is YFSETQ in the germline V gene. Trimming cost V 7 bases and J 6 bases; bases outside gene matches: 4.

This clonotype has at least ten counts. The CDR3 region is CASSLETGGRLSGNTIYF. CDR3 coding DNA: TGCGCCAGCAGCTTGGAAACAGGGGGACGACTCTCTGGAAACACCATATATTTT. The genes are TRBV5-1 and TRBJ1-3, with 8 bases lining up with TRBD1. The CDR3 has 18 residues. V was clipped by 0 bases and J by 0 bases; unmatched bases: 8. CDR1 and CDR2 (germline): SGHRS, YFSETQ.

The rearrangement links TRBV19 to TRBJ2-5; TRBD2 agrees at 15 bases. Per the germline V gene, CDR1 is LNHDA and CDR2 is SQIVND (reference sequence). This CDR3 has 17 amino acids. With 3 bases clipped from V and 5 bases from J, the junction kept 7 bases outside the gene matches. The DNA for the CDR3 is TGTGCCAGTAGTATCGGGACTAGCGGGGGGCAGGGGGAGACCCAGTACTTC. Translated: CASSIGTSGGQGETQYF.

This clonotype has just a few counts. The rearrangement joins TRBV6-2 or TRBV6-3 to TRBJ2-3; D is unresolved. Germline V gene lookup returns CDR1 MNHEY and CDR2 SVGEGT. The CDR3 runs 16 residues. V was cut by 0 bases and J by 0 bases, with 10 bases left in between. The CDR3 nucleotides are TGTGCCAGCAGTTACTCCACACACGATAGCACAGATACGCAGTATTTT. As protein: CASSYSTHDSTDTQYF.

The rearrangement links TRBV5-4 to TRBJ2-2, with D maybe TRBD2 (6 bases). Germline CDR1 is SGHNT and CDR2 is YYREEE (reference sequence). The CDR3 totals 17 residues. Trimming took off 4 bases at V and 0 bases at J, with 16 bases between the two ends. CDR3 region: CASSLPWGETNTGELFF. CDR3 DNA sequence: TGTGCCAGCAGCCTCCCATGGGGGGAGACGAACACCGGGGAGCTGTTTTTT.

The table lists this clonotype with many counts. This chain links TRBV23-1 with TRBJ2-7; the D gene is possibly TRBD1 (6 bases). TRBV23-1 is an ORF, and what it does is uncertain. The CDR3 length is 16 residues. V lost 6 bases, J lost 3 bases, and 21 bases lay in between. CDR3 protein: CASSPPDRVSIYEQYF. As DNA, the CDR3 is TGCGCCAGCAGCCCTCCGGACAGAGTTTCTATCTACGAGCAGTACTTC.

This rearrangement joins TRBV7-2 to TRBJ2-1; D is perhaps TRBD1 (6 bases). The CDR3 is 13 residues long. From germline, CDR1 is SGHTA and CDR2 FQGNSA. Trimming cost V 5 bases and J 11 bases, with 16 bases left between them. DNA for the CDR3: TGTGCCAGCAGCCCGCGTATTGGACAGAAGCAGTTCTTC. It translates to CASSPRIGQKQFF.

This clonotype was observed many times. The chain uses TRBV4-3 and TRBJ2-7; D possibly corresponds to TRBD2 (5 bases). The V gene lost 6 bases and the J gene lost 0 bases, with 9 bases spanning the gap. The CDR3 length is 13 residues. CDR1 and CDR2 (germline): LGHNA, YSLEER. For the CDR3, the DNA is TGCGCCAGCAGTACTAGGAGCTCCTACGAGCAGTACGTC. Translation: CASSTRSSYEQYV.

This clonotype was detected only a few times. The J gene is TRBJ2-3, the V gene TRBV29-1; D remains ambiguous. The V end was cut by 4 bases, the J end by 1 base, with 9 bases between. The CDR3 length is 13 residues. The germline gives CDR1 SQVTM, CDR2 ANQGSEA. In DNA form, the CDR3 reads TGCAGCGTTGTCGAGGCGGGCACAGATACGCAGTATTTT. It encodes CSVVEAGTDTQYF.

The V call is TRBV5-1, the J call TRBJ2-6; TRBD2 is a possible D gene (6 bases). V lost 0 bases and J 3 bases, leaving 7 bases between the germline ends. This CDR3 spans 15 amino acids. CDR1 is SGHRS, CDR2 YFSETQ, per germline. The CDR3 spells CASSLGGVGANVLTF. The CDR3 nucleotides read TGCGCCAGCAGCTTGGGCGGGGTTGGGGCCAACGTCCTGACTTTC.

V usage is TRBV19 and J usage is TRBJ1-4; no clear D. V lost 0 bases to trimming and J lost 5 bases, with 7 bases between them. Germline V gene data show CDR1 as LNHDA and CDR2 as SQIVND (reference sequence). The CDR3 covers 14 residues. The CDR3 loop is CASSIDILNEKLFF. As DNA, the CDR3 is TGTGCCAGTAGTATAGACATCCTGAATGAAAAACTGTTTTTT.

This chain joins TRBV5-4 and TRBJ1-1; perhaps TRBD1 as D (5 bases). Germline V gene sequence: CDR1 SGHNT, CDR2 YYREEE (reference sequence). Trimming took off 3 bases at V and 4 bases at J, with 16 bases between the two ends. The CDR3 sequence is 15 residues long. The CDR3 nucleotides are TGTGCCAGCAGCTCCTTCGCGGGGGGGGGCACTGAAGCTTTCTTT. Translation gives CASSSFAGGGTEAFF.

This sequence joins TRBV29-1 and TRBJ2-2; TRBD1 aligns across 7 bases. The CDR3 sequence is 13 residues long. Losses at the gene ends were 6 bases for V and 5 bases for J; bases not matched to a gene: 6. Germline V gene sequence: CDR1 SQVTM, CDR2 ANQGSEA. Here the CDR3 reads CSVTGARTGELFF. The CDR3 coding sequence is TGCAGCGTAACAGGGGCTAGGACCGGGGAGCTGTTTTTT.